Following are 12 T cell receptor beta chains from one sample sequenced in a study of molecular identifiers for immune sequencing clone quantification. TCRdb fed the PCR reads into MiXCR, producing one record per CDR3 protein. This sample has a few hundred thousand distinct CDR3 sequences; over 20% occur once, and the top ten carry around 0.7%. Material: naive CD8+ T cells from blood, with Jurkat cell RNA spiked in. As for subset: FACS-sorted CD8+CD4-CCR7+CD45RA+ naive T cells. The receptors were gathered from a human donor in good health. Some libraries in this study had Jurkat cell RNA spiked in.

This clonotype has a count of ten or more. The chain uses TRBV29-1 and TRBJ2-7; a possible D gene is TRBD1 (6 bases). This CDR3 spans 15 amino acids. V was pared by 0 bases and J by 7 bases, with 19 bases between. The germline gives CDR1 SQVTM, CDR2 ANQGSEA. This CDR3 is CSVEDRSRGSLEQYF. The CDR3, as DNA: TGCAGCGTTGAAGACAGGTCCAGGGGAAGTTTAGAGCAGTACTTC.

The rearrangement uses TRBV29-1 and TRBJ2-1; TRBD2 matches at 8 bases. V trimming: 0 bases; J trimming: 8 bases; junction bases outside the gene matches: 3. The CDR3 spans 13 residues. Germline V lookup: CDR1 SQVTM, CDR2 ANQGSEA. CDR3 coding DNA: TGCAGCGTTGAAGATCGGGGGGGATATGAGCAGTTCTTC. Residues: CSVEDRGGYEQFF.

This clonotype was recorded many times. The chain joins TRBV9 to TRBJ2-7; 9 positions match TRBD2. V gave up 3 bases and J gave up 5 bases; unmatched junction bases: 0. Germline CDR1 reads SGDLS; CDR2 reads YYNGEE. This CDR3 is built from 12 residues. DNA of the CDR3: TGTGCCAGCAGCGGGACTAGCGACGAGCAGTACTTC. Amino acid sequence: CASSGTSDEQYF.

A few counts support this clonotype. In DNA form, the CDR3 reads TGTGCCAGCAGCAAGGGACGGCAAGAGACCCAGTACTTC. Translated, it gives CASSKGRQETQYF. The genes are TRBV21-1 and TRBJ2-5; the DNA was not used to check the table's D call, TRBD1. TRBV21-1 is shown as a pseudogene. The CDR3 runs to 13 residues.

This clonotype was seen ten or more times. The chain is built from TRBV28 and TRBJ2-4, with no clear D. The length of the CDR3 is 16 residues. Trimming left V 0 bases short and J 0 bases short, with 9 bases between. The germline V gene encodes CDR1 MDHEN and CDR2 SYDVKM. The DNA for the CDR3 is TGTGCCAGCAGTTTATGGGAAGATACAGCCAAAAACATTCAGTACTTC. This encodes CASSLWEDTAKNIQYF.

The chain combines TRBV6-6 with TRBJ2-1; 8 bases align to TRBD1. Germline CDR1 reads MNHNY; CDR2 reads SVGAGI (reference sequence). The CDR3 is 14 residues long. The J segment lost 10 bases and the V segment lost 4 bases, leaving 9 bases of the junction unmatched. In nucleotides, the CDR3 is TGTGCCAGCAGTTCCGACAGGGGCGGAGGCGAGCAGTTCTTC. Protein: CASSSDRGGGEQFF.

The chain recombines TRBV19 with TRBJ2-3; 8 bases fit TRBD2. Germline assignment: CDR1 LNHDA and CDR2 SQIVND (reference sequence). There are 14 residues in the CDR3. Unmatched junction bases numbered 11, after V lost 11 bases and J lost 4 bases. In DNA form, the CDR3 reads TGTGCCGGTAAAAGCGGGAGTGGCCCAGATACGCAGTATTTT. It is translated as CAGKSGSGPDTQYF.

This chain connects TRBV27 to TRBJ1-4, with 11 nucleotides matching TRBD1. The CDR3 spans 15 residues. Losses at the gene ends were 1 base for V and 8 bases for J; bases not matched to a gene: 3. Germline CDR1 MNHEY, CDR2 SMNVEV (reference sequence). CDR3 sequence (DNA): TGTGCCAGCAGTTTATACCGGGACAGGGGGGAAAAACTGTTTTTT. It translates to CASSLYRDRGEKLFF.

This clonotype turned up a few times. The CDR3 loop is CASSSPDNFYGYTF. The CDR3 bases are TGTGCCAGCAGTAGTCCGGACAACTTCTATGGCTACACCTTC. This chain joins TRBV12-3 or TRBV12-4 and TRBJ1-2, with TRBD1 as a possible D gene (5 bases). The V end was cut by 5 bases, the J end by 4 bases, with 14 bases between. The CDR3 has 14 amino acids.

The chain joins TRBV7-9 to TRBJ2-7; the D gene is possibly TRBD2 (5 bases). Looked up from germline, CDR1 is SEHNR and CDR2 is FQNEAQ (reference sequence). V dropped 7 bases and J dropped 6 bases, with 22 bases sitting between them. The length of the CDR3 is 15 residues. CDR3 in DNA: TGTGCCAGCACCCTCCGAAAGGAGGTAGCAGGCGAGCAGTACTTC. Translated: CASTLRKEVAGEQYF.

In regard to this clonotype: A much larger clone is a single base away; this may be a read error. The CDR3 nucleotides are TGCAGCGTTGAAATCGGGCAGGGTGAAGCTTTCTTT. Protein product: CSVEIGQGEAFF. This chain uses TRBV29-1 with TRBJ1-1; a weak D match, TRBD1 (5 bases). This CDR3 is built from 12 residues. V was clipped by 2 bases and J by 7 bases, with 11 bases between them. Germline CDR1 is SQVTM and CDR2 is ANQGSEA.

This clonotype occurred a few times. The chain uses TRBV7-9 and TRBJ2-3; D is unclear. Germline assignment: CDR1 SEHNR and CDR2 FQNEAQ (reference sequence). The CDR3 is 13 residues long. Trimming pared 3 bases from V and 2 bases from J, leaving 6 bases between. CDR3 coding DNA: TGTGCCAGCAGCTTCCTCATCACAGATACGCAGTATTTT. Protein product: CASSFLITDTQYF.